A selection of T cell receptor beta chains follows, all from one sample in a study of blood T cell repertoires in COVID-19. Here immunoSEQ multiplex PCR was the method, and the copy in TCRdb shows in-frame clones only, minus some. Found here are approximately 120,000 clones, around 88% of them singletons; the top ten hold approximately 20%. Sequencing was done on a sample of peripheral blood. The source is a woman in her forties or fifties who had recovered from COVID-19. CDR3s include the opening cysteine and the closing phenylalanine or tryptophan. A D gene is named only where the DNA matches it firmly. The size of a clone is reported for some rows only, either as once, few or many, or as a class for expanded clones.

j_gene | abundance | d_gene | v_gene | CDR3nt | CDR3aa
TRBJ2-5 | . | . | TRBV5-1 | TGCGCCAGCAGCTGGGCTGGGGAGACCCAGTACTTC | CASSWAGETQYF
TRBJ2-5 | few | TRBD1 | TRBV11-2 | TGTGCCAGCAGCCGTGGACAGGGGGAGAAGTGGGGAGAGACCCAGTACTTC | CASSRGQGEKWGETQYF
TRBJ2-1 | . | . | TRBV24-1 | TGTGCCACCAGTGATAGGGGCGGGGTACACAATGAGCAGTTCTTC | CATSDRGGVHNEQFF
TRBJ1-3 | . | . | TRBV6-5 | TGTGCCAGCAGTACCGTCGATCTAACGGGGAACACCATATATTTT | CASSTVDLTGNTIYF
TRBJ2-3 | . | TRBD1 | TRBV6-2/TRBV6-3 | TGTGCCAGCAGTTACAGGCGGACAGGGGCAACAGATACGCAGTATTTT | CASSYRRTGATDTQYF
TRBJ1-1 | once | TRBD1 | TRBV7-6 | TGTGCCAGCAGCCGCGGACAGGGGGCTGCTTTCTTT | CASSRGQGAAFF
TRBJ1-2 | . | TRBD1 | TRBV7-9 | TGTGCCAGCAGCTTGGACAGGGAAAATGGCTACACCTTC | CASSLDRENGYTF
TRBJ2-7 | . | TRBD1 | TRBV6-6 | TGTGCCAGCAGAGGGACAGGGGGCCTCTCCGAGCAGTACTTC | CASRGTGGLSEQYF
TRBJ1-1 | . | TRBD1 | TRBV29-1 | TGCAGCGTTCGGGTCGGGACAGGGAGGACTGAAGCTTTCTTT | CSVRVGTGRTEAFF
TRBJ2-7 | . | . | TRBV27 | TGTGCCAGCAAGGCGGGGGCCCACCCTGGCTACGAGCAGTACTTC | CASKAGAHPGYEQYF
TRBJ2-2 | . | . | TRBV2 | TGTGCCAGCAGCGAGAACACAGTGAACACCGGGGAGCTGTTTTTT | CASSENTVNTGELFF
TRBJ1-2 | . | . | TRBV29-1 | TGCAGCGTTGCACCGGACAGTTCCCCCTATGGCTACACCTTC | CSVAPDSSPYGYTF
TRBJ2-1 | . | TRBD2 | TRBV9 | TGTGCCAGCAGCGTAAGGACTAGCGGGAGTAGTGAGCAGTTCTTC | CASSVRTSGSSEQFF
TRBJ1-2 | . | . | TRBV28 | TGTGCCAGCAGTCCCCCGACAGGACTAGCTAACTATGGCTACACCTTC | CASSPPTGLANYGYTF
TRBJ2-1 | . | TRBD2 | TRBV9 | TGTGCCAGCAGCCCCCTCTCCGGGACTAGCAAGGGCAATGAGCAGTTCTTC | CASSPLSGTSKGNEQFF
TRBJ1-4 | . | . | TRBV5-6 | TGTGCCAGCAGCGGCCGGACAGATTTTAATGAAAAACTGTTTTTT | CASSGRTDFNEKLFF
TRBJ2-1 | . | TRBD2 | TRBV10-3 | TGTGCCATCAGAACTAGCGGGCTGATTTACAATGAGCAGTTCTTC | CAIRTSGLIYNEQFF
TRBJ1-2 | once | . | TRBV20-1 | TGCAGTGTTCGGGAATCCTATGGCTACACCTTC | CSVRESYGYTF
TRBJ1-2 | . | TRBD1 | TRBV5-4 | TGTGCCAGCAGCGCGTCGAGGGGGCGCGGCTATGGCTACACCTTC | CASSASRGRGYGYTF
TRBJ2-1 | . | TRBD2 | TRBV7-2 | TGTGCCAGCAGCCCTAGCGGGAGGACTAACAATGAGCAGTTCTTC | CASSPSGRTNNEQFF
TRBJ2-1 | once | . | TRBV7-9 | TGTGCCAGCAGCTTCGCGGGGAGGGGGAATGAGCAGTTCTTC | CASSFAGRGNEQFF
TRBJ1-4 | . | . | TRBV7-9 | TGTGCCAGCAGCTTAGATAGTTGGGACTCTAATGAAAAACTGTTTTTT | CASSLDSWDSNEKLFF
TRBJ1-1 | . | . | TRBV4-2 | TGTGCCAGCAGCCAACACGGGAACACTGAAGCTTTCTTT | CASSQHGNTEAFF
TRBJ2-1 | . | . | TRBV3-1/TRBV3-2 | TGTGCCAGCAGCCTATTTAGCAGAGACAATGAGCAGTTCTTC | CASSLFSRDNEQFF
TRBJ2-3 | . | . | TRBV15 | TGTGCCACCAGCAGGTCGGGATCAGAAACGCAGTATTTT | CATSRSGSETQYF
TRBJ2-1 | . | . | TRBV28 | TGTGCCAGCAGTTTAGGCCAGTCCTCCTACAATGAGCAGTTCTTC | CASSLGQSSYNEQFF
TRBJ2-3 | few | TRBD1 | TRBV15 | TGTGCCACCAGCAGGGACAGGGGAGGCCCAGATACGCAGTATTTT | CATSRDRGGPDTQYF